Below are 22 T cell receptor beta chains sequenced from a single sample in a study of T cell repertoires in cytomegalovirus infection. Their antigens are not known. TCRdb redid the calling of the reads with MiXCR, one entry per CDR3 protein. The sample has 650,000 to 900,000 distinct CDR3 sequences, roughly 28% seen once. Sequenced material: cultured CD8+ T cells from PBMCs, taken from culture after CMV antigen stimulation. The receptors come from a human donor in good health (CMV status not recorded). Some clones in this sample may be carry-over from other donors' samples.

The CDR3 DNA sequence: TGTGCCAGCAGTTACGGTGACAGGTACGAGCAGTACTTC. Amino acid sequence: CASSYGDRYEQYF. The chain uses TRBV6-5 and TRBJ2-7; tentatively, D is TRBD1 (6 bases). CDR1 is MNHEY and CDR2 is SVGAGI in the germline V gene. Trimming stripped 2 bases from V and 4 bases from J, with 9 bases between. CDR3 length: 13 amino acids.

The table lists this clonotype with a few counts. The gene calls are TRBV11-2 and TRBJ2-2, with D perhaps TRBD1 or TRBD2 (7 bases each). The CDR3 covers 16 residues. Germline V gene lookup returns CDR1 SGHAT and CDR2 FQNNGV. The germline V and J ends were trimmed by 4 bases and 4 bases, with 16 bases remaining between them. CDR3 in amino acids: CASSWEGQLLTGELFF. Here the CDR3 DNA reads TGTGCCAGCAGCTGGGAGGGACAGCTCCTCACCGGGGAGCTGTTTTTT.

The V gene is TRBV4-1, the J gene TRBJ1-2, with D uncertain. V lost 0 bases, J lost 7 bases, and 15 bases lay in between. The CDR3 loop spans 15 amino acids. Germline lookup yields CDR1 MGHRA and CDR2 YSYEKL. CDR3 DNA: TGCGCCAGCAGCCAAGATCAAGGAGACGGGTTTGGCTACACCTTC. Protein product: CASSQDQGDGFGYTF.

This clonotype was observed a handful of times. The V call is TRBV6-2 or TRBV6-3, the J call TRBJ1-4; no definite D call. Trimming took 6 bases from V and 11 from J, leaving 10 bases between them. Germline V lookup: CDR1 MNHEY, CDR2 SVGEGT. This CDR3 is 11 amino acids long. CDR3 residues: CASSPRRKLFF. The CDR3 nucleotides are TGTGCCAGCAGCCCACGACGTAAACTGTTTTTT.

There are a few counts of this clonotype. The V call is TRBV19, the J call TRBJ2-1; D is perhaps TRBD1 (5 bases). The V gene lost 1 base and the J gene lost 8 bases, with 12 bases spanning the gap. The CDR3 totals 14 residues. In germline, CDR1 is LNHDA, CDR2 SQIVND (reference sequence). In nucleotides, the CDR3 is TGTGCCAGTAGTATAGCAGGGCCATGGGATGAGCAGTTCTTC. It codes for CASSIAGPWDEQFF.

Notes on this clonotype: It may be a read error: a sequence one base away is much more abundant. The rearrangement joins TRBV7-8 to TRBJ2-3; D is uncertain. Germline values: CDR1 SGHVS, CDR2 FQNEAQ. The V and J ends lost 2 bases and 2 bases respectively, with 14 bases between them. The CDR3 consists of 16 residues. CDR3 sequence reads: CASSLRRSYNTDTQYF. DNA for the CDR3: TGTGCCAGCAGCTTACGGCGGTCGTACAACACAGATACGCAGTATTTT.

This CDR3 is CSVEDLAGASGANVLTF. CDR3 bases: TGCAGCGTTGAAGATCTAGCGGGGGCCTCTGGGGCCAACGTCCTGACTTTC. The rearrangement links TRBV29-1 to TRBJ2-6; 10 positions agree with TRBD2. Trimming took 0 bases from V and 0 from J; bases not matched to a gene: 2. The CDR3 is 17 amino acids. Looked up from germline, CDR1 is SQVTM and CDR2 is ANQGSEA.

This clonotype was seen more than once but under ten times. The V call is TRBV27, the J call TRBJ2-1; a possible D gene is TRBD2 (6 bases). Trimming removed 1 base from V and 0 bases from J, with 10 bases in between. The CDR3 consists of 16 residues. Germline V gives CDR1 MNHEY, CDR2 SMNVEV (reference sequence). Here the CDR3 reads CASSLLEGSSYNEQFF. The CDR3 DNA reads TGTGCCAGCAGTTTATTGGAGGGGAGCTCCTACAATGAGCAGTTCTTC.

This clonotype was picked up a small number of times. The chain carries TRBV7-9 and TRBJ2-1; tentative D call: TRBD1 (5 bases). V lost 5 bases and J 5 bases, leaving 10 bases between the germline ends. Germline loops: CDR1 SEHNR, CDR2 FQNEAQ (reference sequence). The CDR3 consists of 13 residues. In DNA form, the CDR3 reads TGTGCCAGCAGCAGTTCGACAGACAATGAGCAGTTCTTC. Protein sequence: CASSSSTDNEQFF. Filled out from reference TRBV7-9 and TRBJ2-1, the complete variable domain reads DTGVSQNPRHKITKRGQNVTFRCDPISEHNRLYWYRQTLGQGPEFLTYFQNEAQLEKSRLLSDRFSAERPKGSFSTLEIQRTEQGDSAMYLCASSSSTDNEQFFGPGTRLTVL.

The CDR3 DNA follows: TGTGCCAGCAGCTTAGCCTCTATAGCGGGGGGGCTCTACAATGAGCAGTTCTTC. It encodes CASSLASIAGGLYNEQFF. V is TRBV11-3 and J is TRBJ2-1; 11 bases agree with TRBD2. This CDR3 has 18 amino acids. Trimming cost V 1 base and J 3 bases; bases outside gene matches: 8. The germline CDR1 and CDR2 sequences are SGHNT and YENEEA.

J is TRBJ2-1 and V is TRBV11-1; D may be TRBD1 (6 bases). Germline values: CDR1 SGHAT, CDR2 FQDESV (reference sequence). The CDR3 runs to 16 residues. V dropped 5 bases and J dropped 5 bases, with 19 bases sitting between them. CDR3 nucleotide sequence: TGTGCCAGCAGCCCACTGTCGAGGGGGATTAACAATGAGCAGTTCTTC. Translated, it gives CASSPLSRGINNEQFF.

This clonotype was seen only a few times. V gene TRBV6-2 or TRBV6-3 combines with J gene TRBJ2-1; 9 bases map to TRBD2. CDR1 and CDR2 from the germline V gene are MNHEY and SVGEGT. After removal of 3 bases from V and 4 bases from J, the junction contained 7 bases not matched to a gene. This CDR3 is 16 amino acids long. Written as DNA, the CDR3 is TGTGCCAGCAGTTATCGTGCGGGGGGGCGTTACAATGAGCAGTTCTTC. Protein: CASSYRAGGRYNEQFF.

CDR3 in DNA: TGTGCCAGCTTGGGACAGCCGAACACTGAAGCTTTCTTT. It encodes CASLGQPNTEAFF. The chain couples TRBV5-3 to TRBJ1-1; 7 bases map to TRBD1. TRBV5-3 is known as an ORF, though its function is uncertain. The CDR3 sequence is 13 residues long. Unmatched junction bases numbered 5, after V lost 8 bases and J lost 1 base.

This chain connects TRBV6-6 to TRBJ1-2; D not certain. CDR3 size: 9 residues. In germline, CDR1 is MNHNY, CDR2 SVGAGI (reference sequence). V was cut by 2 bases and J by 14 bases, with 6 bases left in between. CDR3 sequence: CASSYPGTF. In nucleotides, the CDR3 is TGTGCCAGCAGTTACCCCGGGACCTTC.

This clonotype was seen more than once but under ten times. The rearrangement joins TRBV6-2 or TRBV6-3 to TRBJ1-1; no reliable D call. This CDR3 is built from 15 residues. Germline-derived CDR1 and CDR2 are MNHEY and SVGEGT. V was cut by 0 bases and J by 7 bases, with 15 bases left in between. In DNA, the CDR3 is TGTGCCAGCAGTTACTCGACTGTCAGGCGTAGTGAAGCTTTCTTT. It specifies CASSYSTVRRSEAFF.

CDR3 bases: TGTGCCAGCAGTTTCTTACTACAAGAGACCCAGTACTTC. This sequence encodes CASSFLLQETQYF. The V gene is TRBV12-3 or TRBV12-4, the J gene TRBJ2-5; D not certain. V shed 3 bases and J shed 2 bases, with 7 bases lying between them. The CDR3 totals 13 residues.

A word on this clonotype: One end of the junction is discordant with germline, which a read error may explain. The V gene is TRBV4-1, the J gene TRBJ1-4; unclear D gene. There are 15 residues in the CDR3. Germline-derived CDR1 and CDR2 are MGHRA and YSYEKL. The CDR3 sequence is CASSQDGGDNEKLFF. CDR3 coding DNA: TGTGCCAGCAGCCAAGACGGCGGGGATAATGAAAAACTGTTTTTT.

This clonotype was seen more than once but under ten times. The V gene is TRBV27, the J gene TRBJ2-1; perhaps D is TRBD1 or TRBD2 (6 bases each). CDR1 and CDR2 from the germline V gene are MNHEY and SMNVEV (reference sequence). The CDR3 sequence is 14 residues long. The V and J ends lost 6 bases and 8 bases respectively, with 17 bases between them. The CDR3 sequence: CASSFGPRGDEQFF. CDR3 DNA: TGTGCCAGCAGCTTCGGGCCGAGGGGGGATGAGCAGTTCTTC.

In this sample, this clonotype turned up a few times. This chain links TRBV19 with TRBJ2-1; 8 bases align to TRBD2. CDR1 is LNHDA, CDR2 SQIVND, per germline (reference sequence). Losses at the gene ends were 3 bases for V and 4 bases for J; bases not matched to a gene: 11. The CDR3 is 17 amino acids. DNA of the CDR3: TGTGCCAGTAGTATGACGGCCACAACGGGGGGGTACAATGAGCAGTTCTTC. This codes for CASSMTATTGGYNEQFF. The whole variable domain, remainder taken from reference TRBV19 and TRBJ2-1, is DGGITQSPKYLFRKEGQNVTLSCEQNLNHDAMYWYRQDPGQGLRLIYYSQIVNDFQKGDIAEGYSVSREKKESFPLTVTSAQKNPTAFYLCASSMTATTGGYNEQFFGPGTRLTVL.

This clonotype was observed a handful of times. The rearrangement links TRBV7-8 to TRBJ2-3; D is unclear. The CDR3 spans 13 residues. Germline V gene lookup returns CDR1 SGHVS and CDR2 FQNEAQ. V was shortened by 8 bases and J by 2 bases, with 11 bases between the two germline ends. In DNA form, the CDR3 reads TGTGCCAGCGGTGCAAGGGCCACAGATACGCAGTATTTT. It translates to CASGARATDTQYF.

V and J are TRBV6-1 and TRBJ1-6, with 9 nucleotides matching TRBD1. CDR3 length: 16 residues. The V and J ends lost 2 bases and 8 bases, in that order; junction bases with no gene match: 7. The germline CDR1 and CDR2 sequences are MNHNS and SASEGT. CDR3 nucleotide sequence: TGTGCCAGCAGTGAATTGGGACAGGGAGTATATTCACCCCTCCACTTT. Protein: CASSELGQGVYSPLHF.

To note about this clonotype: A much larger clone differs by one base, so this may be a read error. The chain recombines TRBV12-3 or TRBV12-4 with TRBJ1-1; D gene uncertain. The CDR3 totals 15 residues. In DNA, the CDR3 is TGTGCCAGCAGTTTACCCCTGACATCGAACACTAAAGCTTTCTTT. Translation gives CASSLPLTSNTKAFF.